This TCR beta chain was recovered during a study of regulatory T cells in long-lasting Graves disease. For TCR beta, libraries came from iRepertoire HTBI primers and Arm-PCR of CDR3 regions. TCRdb analysed the multiplex PCR reads with MiXCR anew, one entry per CDR3 protein. Among roughly 560,000 distinct CDR3 sequences, roughly 16% were seen once, and the ten largest hold 20% to 30%. Time point in this sample: newly diagnosed GD, antithyroid drugs for less than 3 months. PBMC-extracted RNA yielded the TCR library. The CDR3 contains 13 residues. Looked up from germline, CDR1 is SQVTM and CDR2 is ANQGSEA. The V gene end was trimmed by 6 bases and the J gene end by 4 bases; junction bases not matched to a gene: 7. These data are also associated with another study on T cells in Graves' hyperthyroidism and ophthalmopathy.

Specimen: peripheral blood mononuclear cells (PBMCs), collected at new diagnosis, from a patient treated with antithyroid drugs. The sequence derives from a woman between 40 and 65 years old with Graves disease. The genes are TRBV29-1 and TRBJ2-3, with 7 nucleotides matching TRBD1. CDR3 region: CSVADRSADTQYF. The CDR3 coding sequence is TGCAGCGTGGCGGACAGGTCCGCAGATACGCAGTATTTT.